The next 15 T cell receptor beta chains were all read from a single sample in a study of metastatic and nonmetastatic thyroid tumors (dated by TCRdb to about 2020). The method was PCR. Reads for this sample came from an Illumina HiSeq 4000. TCRdb took the public reads, trimmed them with fastp at Q25, ran MiXCR for clone calling and kept in-frame beta chains. Here the sample has around 26,000 clones; 20% to 25% occur a single time. Roughly 4.4% of the sample lies in the top ten. No patient had received any treatment before thyroid surgery. Sequencing was carried out using adjacent normal tissue. The origin of the receptors is a female donor with papillary thyroid cancer or a benign thyroid nodule (not recorded which). Some clones in this sample may be carry-over from other donors' samples.

This chain connects TRBV19 to TRBJ2-7; the D call may be TRBD1 or TRBD2 (5 bases each). CDR1 is LNHDA, CDR2 SQIVND, per germline (reference sequence). The CDR3 has 11 residues. Trimming removed 6 bases from V and 4 bases from J, with 7 bases in between. In nucleotides, the CDR3 is TGTGCCAGTAGGGGACCATACGAGCAGTACTTC. Protein product: CASRGPYEQYF.

This clone was detected ten times or more. The genes are TRBV3-1 and TRBJ1-1, with no clear D. CDR3 length: 14 residues. Germline CDR1 reads LGHDT; CDR2 reads YNNKEL (reference sequence). V was pared by 8 bases and J by 2 bases, with 15 bases between. The CDR3 DNA is TGTGCCAGCGCAGACCGGGCGATCAACACTGAAGCTTTCTTT. Translated, it gives CASADRAINTEAFF.

This clone came up many times. The chain couples TRBV4-2 to TRBJ2-1; 12 positions match TRBD2. Germline CDR1 and CDR2: LGHNA and YNFKEQ. This CDR3 spans 17 amino acids. With V trimmed by 4 bases and J by 4 bases, 8 bases remained unmatched. The CDR3 loop reads CASSLKLAGGKYNEQFF. The DNA of the CDR3 is TGTGCCAGCAGCCTGAAACTAGCGGGAGGTAAATACAATGAGCAGTTCTTC.

The chain carries TRBV6-2 or TRBV6-3 and TRBJ2-2, with D maybe TRBD1 (6 bases). Germline loops: CDR1 MNHEY, CDR2 SVGEGT. V gave up 0 bases and J gave up 6 bases, with 23 bases separating them. There are 19 residues in the CDR3. The CDR3 region has the DNA TGTGCCAGCAGTTACTCTCTTAGTCTGACAGGTAGTTTAGCCGGGGAGCTGTTTTTT. It translates to CASSYSLSLTGSLAGELFF.

This clone was detected many times. This rearrangement joins TRBV19 to TRBJ2-6; D call uncertain. The CDR3 totals 16 residues. The V and J ends lost 3 bases and 2 bases respectively, with 11 bases between them. Germline V gene data show CDR1 as LNHDA and CDR2 as SQIVND (reference sequence). CDR3 in amino acids: CASSIHNIAGANVLTF. The CDR3 DNA is TGTGCCAGTAGTATCCACAACATAGCTGGGGCCAACGTCCTGACTTTC.

This clone was recorded at least ten times. The V and J genes are TRBV4-1 and TRBJ1-3, with a weak D call TRBD1 (6 bases). The germline V gene encodes CDR1 MGHRA and CDR2 YSYEKL. This CDR3 has 15 amino acids. Trimming cost V 0 bases and J 7 bases, with 13 bases left between them. CDR3 residues: CASSQDGGGPNTIYF. The CDR3 DNA reads as TGCGCCAGCAGCCAAGATGGGGGGGGGCCGAACACCATATATTTT.

By share, this clone ranks as medium-sized. The genes are TRBV7-7 and TRBJ2-7; D is perhaps TRBD1 (5 bases). CDR3 size: 14 residues. CDR1 and CDR2 (germline): SSHAT, FNYEAQ (reference sequence). The CDR3 DNA is TGTGCTAGCCGCTGGGGCTTCGGTTACTACGAGCAGTACTTC. It is translated as CASRWGFGYYEQYF.

This clone was recorded many times. The rearrangement links TRBV2 to TRBJ2-2; TRBD2 matches 9 bases. The junction had 5 bases not matched to a gene; V was cut back by 7 bases and J by 5 bases. This CDR3 has 14 residues. The germline V gene encodes CDR1 SNHLY and CDR2 FYNNEI. The CDR3 nucleotides are TGTGCCAGCAACGGTCTAGCGGGAACCGGGGAGCTGTTTTTT. Protein product: CASNGLAGTGELFF.

The chain recombines TRBV19 with TRBJ2-2; D uncertain. This CDR3 has 13 amino acids. Germline-derived CDR1 and CDR2 are LNHDA and SQIVND (reference sequence). Trimming pared 1 base from V and 7 bases from J, leaving 7 bases between. CDR3 amino acids: CASSIGVHGELFF. CDR3 in DNA: TGTGCCAGTAGTATAGGCGTACACGGGGAGCTGTTTTTT. Filled out from reference TRBV19 and TRBJ2-2, the complete variable domain reads DGGITQSPKYLFRKEGQNVTLSCEQNLNHDAMYWYRQDPGQGLRLIYYSQIVNDFQKGDIAEGYSVSREKKESFPLTVTSAQKNPTAFYLCASSIGVHGELFFGEGSRLTVL.

The rearrangement uses TRBV20-1 and TRBJ2-7; TRBD2 matches 8 bases. The CDR3 spans 13 residues. V shed 5 bases and J 6 bases; nucleotides not matched to a gene: 9. The germline V gene has CDR1 DFQATT and CDR2 SNEGSKA (reference sequence). CDR3 sequence (DNA): TGCAGTGCTGCGCGGACTAGCAACTCCGAGCAGTACGTC. Residues: CSAARTSNSEQYV.

By share, this clone counts as medium-sized. V usage is TRBV6-1 and J usage is TRBJ2-7; 7 bases line up with TRBD1. The V segment lost 6 bases and the J segment 3 bases; nucleotides outside the gene matches: 8. Germline CDR1 is MNHNS and CDR2 is SASEGT. The CDR3 extends over 14 amino acids. CDR3: CASRLTGWDYEQYF. Written as DNA, the CDR3 is TGTGCCAGCAGATTGACAGGGTGGGACTACGAGCAGTACTTC.

A word on this clone: One end of the junction fails to match germline, which may point to a read error. The V and J genes are TRBV10-1 and TRBJ1-5, with unresolved D. There are 12 residues in the CDR3. CDR1 and CDR2 from the germline V gene are WNHNN and SYGVQD (reference sequence). CDR3 sequence: CASRGRVQPQNF. DNA for the CDR3: TGCGCCAGCAGGGGAAGGGTTCAGCCCCAGAATTTT.

By frequency in the sample, this clone is medium-sized. J is TRBJ2-7 and V is TRBV11-3, with 8 positions matching TRBD2. Germline values: CDR1 SGHNT, CDR2 YENEEA. Trimming took 5 bases from V and 3 from J; bases not matched to a gene: 3. This CDR3 has 13 residues. For the CDR3, the DNA is TGTGCCAGCAGCCCCGGGACTAGCTACGAGCAGTACTTC. Protein sequence: CASSPGTSYEQYF.

This clone was observed a few times. The chain recombines TRBV6-5 with TRBJ2-2, with a tentative D call TRBD2 (6 bases). This CDR3 contains 14 residues. The germline CDR1 and CDR2 sequences are MNHEY and SVGAGI. Trimming removed 0 bases from V and 5 bases from J, with 7 bases in between. CDR3 in DNA: TGTGCCAGCAGTTACTCTGGGGGGACCGGGGAGCTGTTTTTT. Translation: CASSYSGGTGELFF.

In its sample, this clone was seen many times. V gene TRBV19 combines with J gene TRBJ2-5; D not resolved. V was pared by 5 bases and J by 0 bases, with 10 bases between. CDR1 and CDR2 (germline): LNHDA, SQIVND (reference sequence). The CDR3 spans 14 residues. CDR3 sequence reads: CASSRRGYQETQYF. CDR3 nucleotides: TGTGCCAGTAGTCGTCGCGGTTACCAAGAGACCCAGTACTTC.